These 29 T cell receptor beta chains came from one sample sequenced in a study of cytomegalovirus exposure and HLA in healthy donors. 13 Jbeta primers and 60 Vbeta primers were used for the PCR. Using immunoSEQ multiplex PCR, the repertoire was profiled, and TCRdb retains in-frame clones only, with some absent. Among fewer than 200,000 clones, around 80% were seen once, and the ten largest hold 1.5% to 2%. The specimen sequenced was PBMCs. The receptors stem from a woman between 18 and 29 years old in good health and CMV-seronegative.

The chain joins TRBV13 to TRBJ1-1, with unresolved D. Trimming took off 0 bases at V and 4 bases at J, with 12 bases between the two ends. The CDR3 is made up of 15 amino acids. The germline CDR1 and CDR2 sequences are PRHDT and FYEKMQ (reference sequence). CDR3: CASSLGGIQATEAFF. The CDR3 region has the DNA TGTGCCAGCAGCTTAGGCGGGATTCAGGCCACTGAAGCTTTCTTT.

The chain employs TRBV19 and TRBJ1-2; D is ambiguous. V gave up 6 bases and J gave up 4 bases, with 15 bases separating them. Germline loops: CDR1 LNHDA, CDR2 SQIVND (reference sequence). This CDR3 spans 14 amino acids. The CDR3 DNA sequence: TGTGCCAGTAGCCCATGGGGAGAAACCTATGGCTACACCTTC. Residues: CASSPWGETYGYTF.

The chain couples TRBV6-6 to TRBJ1-4, with 9 bases fitting TRBD1. The length of the CDR3 is 15 residues. CDR1 MNHNY and CDR2 SVGAGI come from the germline V gene (reference sequence). The junction had 4 bases not matched to a gene; V was cut back by 8 bases and J by 0 bases. The CDR3 spells CASGGDRATNEKLFF. The DNA of the CDR3 is TGTGCCAGCGGGGGGGACAGGGCAACTAATGAAAAACTGTTTTTT.

DNA for the CDR3: TGTGCCAGCAGGCCTCCGACAGGGGTGGGAGGAAACACCATATATTTT. It is translated as CASRPPTGVGGNTIYF. The chain joins TRBV7-2 to TRBJ1-3, with 8 bases identical to TRBD1. Germline CDR1 and CDR2: SGHTA and FQGNSA. The CDR3 contains 16 residues. The V segment lost 6 bases and the J segment 4 bases; nucleotides outside the gene matches: 11.

The chain links TRBV18 to TRBJ2-3; 8 bases match TRBD1. Germline values: CDR1 KGHSH, CDR2 LQKENI. This CDR3 spans 14 amino acids. V trimming: 6 bases; J trimming: 3 bases; junction bases outside the gene matches: 5. CDR3 sequence (DNA): TGTGCCAGCTCCCCGGACAGGGTTACAGATACGCAGTATTTT. Residues: CASSPDRVTDTQYF.

The rearrangement links TRBV10-2 to TRBJ2-4; D gene unclear. Germline-derived CDR1 and CDR2 are WSHSY and SAAADI. The CDR3 loop spans 14 amino acids. The V gene lost 2 bases and the J gene lost 7 bases, with 12 bases spanning the gap. The CDR3: CASSEDPSRNIQYF. DNA of the CDR3: TGCGCCAGCAGTGAGGATCCTAGTAGGAACATTCAGTACTTC.

The chain combines TRBV9 with TRBJ2-4; maybe TRBD1 (6 bases). Germline CDR1 and CDR2: SGDLS and YYNGEE. CDR3 length: 14 residues. V was clipped by 3 bases and J by 11 bases, with 18 bases between them. CDR3 sequence: CASSASGTSIVQYF. CDR3 in DNA: TGTGCCAGCAGCGCATCCGGGACATCAATCGTTCAGTACTTC.

This chain uses TRBV28 with TRBJ1-6; 7 bases map to TRBD1. Trimming took 5 bases from V and 5 from J; bases not matched to a gene: 6. There are 15 residues in the CDR3. Per the germline V gene, CDR1 is MDHEN and CDR2 is SYDVKM. The DNA for the CDR3 is TGTGCCAGCAGTCCCCTAGGGGGCGATAATTCACCCCTCCACTTT. Translated, it gives CASSPLGGDNSPLHF.

This clone has just a few counts. This chain connects TRBV6-1 to TRBJ1-5; D may be TRBD1 (5 bases). V gave up 5 bases and J gave up 6 bases, with 14 bases separating them. Per germline, CDR1 MNHNS and CDR2 SASEGT. This CDR3 comprises 14 residues. As DNA, the CDR3 is TGTGCCAGCAGTTATCAGGGTTCGAGTCAGCCCCAGCATTTT. Its translation: CASSYQGSSQPQHF.

The chain uses TRBV5-4 and TRBJ2-7; weak D call: TRBD2 (6 bases). The CDR3 is 12 amino acids. The ends were cut back, 4 bases at V and 4 bases at J, with 9 bases in the middle. CDR1 is SGHNT, CDR2 YYREEE, per germline (reference sequence). CDR3 in DNA: TGTGCCAGCAGCAATAGCGGTTACGAGCAGTACGTC. Encoded protein: CASSNSGYEQYV.

This rearrangement joins TRBV2 to TRBJ2-1, with 10 bases fitting TRBD1. CDR1 and CDR2 from the germline V gene are SNHLY and FYNNEI. CDR3 length: 14 residues. The ends lost 8 bases at V and 4 bases at J; junction bases unmatched: 5. In DNA, the CDR3 is TGTGCCAGCGACAGGGGGCGAACGTACAATGAGCAGTTCTTC. It codes for CASDRGRTYNEQFF. The full variable domain, in which reference TRBV2 and TRBJ2-1 provide the parts outside the CDR3, is EPEVTQTPSHQVTQMGQEVILRCVPISNHLYFYWYRQILGQKVEFLVSFYNNEISEKSEIFDDQFSVERPDGSNFTLKIRSTKLEDSAMYFCASDRGRTYNEQFFGPGTRLTVL.

The chain couples TRBV10-2 to TRBJ2-1; D perhaps matches TRBD1 (6 bases). The germline V and J ends were trimmed by 10 bases and 1 base, with 8 bases remaining between them. This CDR3 is 12 amino acids long. The V gene's germline CDR1 is WSHSY and CDR2 SAAADI. The CDR3 region has the DNA TGCGCCACGAGGGGGTCCTACAATGAGCAGTTCTTC. This sequence encodes CATRGSYNEQFF.

This sequence joins TRBV5-8 and TRBJ1-2; TRBD1 matches at 8 bases. The J segment lost 4 bases and the V segment lost 2 bases, leaving 7 bases of the junction unmatched. The CDR3 is 15 amino acids. CDR1 is SGHTS, CDR2 YDEGEE, per germline. CDR3 nucleotides: TGTGCCAGCAGCTTTCGTTTTCAGGGGGCCTATGGCTACACCTTC. Protein sequence: CASSFRFQGAYGYTF.

The rearrangement links TRBV29-1 to TRBJ2-1; D is undetermined. The germline V gene encodes CDR1 SQVTM and CDR2 ANQGSEA. V was cut by 5 bases and J by 8 bases, with 13 bases left in between. This CDR3 has 12 amino acids. The CDR3 region is CSVPDGGDEQFF. DNA of the CDR3: TGCAGCGTTCCCGATGGCGGCGATGAGCAGTTCTTC.

This chain joins TRBV28 and TRBJ1-2; unclear D gene. Looked up from germline, CDR1 is MDHEN and CDR2 is SYDVKM. CDR3 size: 13 residues. Trimming took 3 bases from V and 3 from J, leaving 8 bases between them. CDR3 sequence (DNA): TGTGCCAGCAGTTTTTTACACGACTATGGCTACACCTTC. Translation gives CASSFLHDYGYTF.

V and J are TRBV5-1 and TRBJ2-7, with a tentative D call TRBD1 (6 bases). With 5 bases removed from V and 5 bases from J, the gap between germline ends came to 14 bases. The germline gives CDR1 SGHRS, CDR2 YFSETQ. The length of the CDR3 is 13 residues. The CDR3 DNA sequence: TGCGCCAGCAGTGAACAGGGCGGCCACGAGCAGTACTTC. It is translated as CASSEQGGHEQYF. Complete variable domain (other parts from reference TRBV5-1 and TRBJ2-7): KAGVTQTPRYLIKTRGQQVTLSCSPISGHRSVSWYQQTPGQGLQFLFEYFSETQRNKGNFPGRFSGRQFSNSRSEMNVSTLELGDSALYLCASSEQGGHEQYFGPGTRLTVT.

The chain combines TRBV23-1 with TRBJ2-5; 7 bases map to TRBD2. TRBV23-1 is filed as an ORF, its function uncertain. This CDR3 comprises 16 residues. V shed 11 bases and J 7 bases; nucleotides not matched to a gene: 22. This CDR3 is CAGQKVGASGFLTQYF. The CDR3 nucleotides are TGCGCCGGCCAAAAGGTCGGGGCTAGCGGATTCCTGACCCAGTACTTC.

This clone has only one observation. The rearrangement uses TRBV18 and TRBJ1-1; 7 nucleotides match TRBD1. The CDR3 runs to 16 residues. Germline V CDR1 and CDR2: KGHSH, LQKENI. V dropped 3 bases and J dropped 0; count of bases not matched to a gene: 7. The CDR3 protein is CASSPLGGTLNTEAFF. The CDR3 DNA follows: TGTGCCAGCTCACCCCTAGGGGGCACGTTGAACACTGAAGCTTTCTTT.

J is TRBJ2-1 and V is TRBV28, with 10 bases that match TRBD1. The CDR3 is 17 residues long. Germline loops: CDR1 MDHEN, CDR2 SYDVKM. V gave up 3 bases and J gave up 7 bases; unmatched junction bases: 12. The chain's CDR3 is CASSFWKGDRGGNEQFF. In DNA form, the CDR3 reads TGTGCCAGCAGTTTTTGGAAAGGGGACAGGGGAGGAAATGAGCAGTTCTTC. Combining the CDR3 with reference TRBV28 and TRBJ2-1 gives the whole variable domain DVKVTQSSRYLVKRTGEKVFLECVQDMDHENMFWYRQDPGLGLRLIYFSYDVKMKEKGDIPEGYSVSREKKERFSLILESASTNQTSMYLCASSFWKGDRGGNEQFFGPGTRLTVL.

This rearrangement joins TRBV28 to TRBJ2-1, with a possible D match to TRBD1 (6 bases). This CDR3 has 15 residues. Germline V gives CDR1 MDHEN, CDR2 SYDVKM. The V end lost 5 bases, the J end lost 1 base, and 12 bases lay between the germline ends. In DNA, the CDR3 is TGTGCCAGCAGTGAGACAGGAGTTTCCTACAATGAGCAGTTCTTC. This encodes CASSETGVSYNEQFF.

In regard to this clone: Other DNA sequences in this specimen translate into the identical CDR3. The CDR3 spells CASSPRTNRGRTPFPFHEQYV. The CDR3 coding sequence is TGTGCCAGCAGCCCTCGAACGAACCGGGGGAGGACCCCATTCCCCTTCCACGAGCAGTATGTC. This rearrangement joins TRBV4-2 to TRBJ2-7; a weak D match, TRBD2 (6 bases). This CDR3 is 21 amino acids long. Germline CDR1 LGHNA, CDR2 YNFKEQ.

This clone was recorded a few times. CDR3 in amino acids: CASSEQGAAHEQYF. The CDR3 DNA reads as TGTGCCAGCAGTGAACAGGGAGCAGCCCACGAGCAGTACTTC. The chain is built from TRBV6-5 and TRBJ2-7; a possible D gene is TRBD1 (6 bases). Trimming stripped 5 bases from V and 5 bases from J, with 16 bases between. The CDR3 loop spans 14 amino acids. Germline V gene sequence: CDR1 MNHEY, CDR2 SVGAGI.

The chain combines TRBV13 with TRBJ2-3; 8 nucleotides match TRBD2. The V segment lost 4 bases and the J segment 0 bases; nucleotides outside the gene matches: 9. Germline V gene sequence: CDR1 PRHDT, CDR2 FYEKMQ (reference sequence). The CDR3 extends over 17 amino acids. CDR3 residues: CASSSGTSSTSTDTQYF. CDR3 sequence (DNA): TGTGCCAGCAGCTCCGGGACTAGTTCGACTAGCACAGATACGCAGTATTTT.

This clone was counted once. V is TRBV7-6 and J is TRBJ1-2; D gene uncertain. Trimming shortened V by 0 bases and J by 8 bases, and 13 bases separated the two germline ends. Germline V gives CDR1 SGHVS, CDR2 FNYEAQ. This CDR3 comprises 14 residues. CDR3 sequence: CASSLAAGLDGYTF. CDR3 in DNA: TGTGCCAGCAGCTTAGCGGCGGGTTTGGACGGCTACACCTTC.

J is TRBJ2-3 and V is TRBV28; TRBD2 is a possible D gene (6 bases). The CDR3 is 16 residues long. The V gene's germline CDR1 is MDHEN and CDR2 SYDVKM. V lost 5 bases to trimming and J lost 0 bases, with 15 bases between them. In DNA form, the CDR3 reads TGTGCCAGCAGTCTAGGAAGCGGGCTAAGCACAGATACGCAGTATTTT. Its translation: CASSLGSGLSTDTQYF.

This chain joins TRBV7-2 and TRBJ2-5; 7 nucleotides match TRBD2. Germline loops: CDR1 SGHTA, CDR2 FQGNSA. V was pared by 5 bases and J by 9 bases, with 15 bases of the junction left unmatched. The CDR3 has 15 amino acids. CDR3 nucleotide sequence: TGTGCCAGCAGCCTGGGCGGGGCGGGAGTTAGGGCCCAGTACTTC. Translation gives CASSLGGAGVRAQYF. The full variable domain, completed using reference TRBV7-2 and TRBJ2-5, is GAGVSQSPSNKVTEKGKDVELRCDPISGHTALYWYRQSLGQGLEFLIYFQGNSAPDKSGLPSDRFSAERTGGSVSTLTIQRTQQEDSAVYLCASSLGGAGVRAQYFGPGTRLLVL.

The chain links TRBV4-3 to TRBJ2-3; 11 positions agree with TRBD2. The CDR3 covers 17 residues. Germline trimming cut 3 bases from V and 4 bases from J; bases unmatched to any gene: 9. The germline V gene encodes CDR1 LGHNA and CDR2 YSLEER. The CDR3: CASSQYLSGRESDTQYF. The DNA for the CDR3 is TGCGCCAGCAGCCAGTACCTTAGCGGGAGGGAGTCAGATACGCAGTATTTT.

The sample holds a few counts of this clone. The rearrangement uses TRBV5-1 and TRBJ1-1, with D hard to call. There are 12 residues in the CDR3. V lost 5 bases, J lost 1 base, and 6 bases lay in between. CDR1 SGHRS and CDR2 YFSETQ come from the germline V gene. The CDR3 loop is CASRGENTEAFF. CDR3 bases: TGCGCCAGCAGAGGAGAGAACACTGAAGCTTTCTTT.

The chain uses TRBV7-2 and TRBJ1-1, with D maybe TRBD1 (5 bases). V was trimmed by 5 bases and J by 5 bases, leaving 18 bases between them. Germline CDR1 and CDR2: SGHTA and FQGNSA. The CDR3 consists of 15 residues. The chain's CDR3 is CASSPRRGYTTEAFF. Written as DNA, the CDR3 is TGTGCCAGCAGCCCGAGACGGGGGTATACGACTGAAGCTTTCTTT.